This T cell receptor (beta chain) was obtained from a study of technical replicates of blood from a handful of donors. Here immunoSEQ multiplex PCR was the method, and the copy in TCRdb shows in-frame clones only, minus some. The top ten clones hold nearly 4% of a sample with roughly 79,000 clones, roughly 77% of them seen once. The sequence was collected from a human donor in good health. Some clones in this sample may be carry-over from other donors' samples. Sequencing was performed on PBMCs.

This CDR3 reads CASASGGDNEQFF. CDR3 bases: TGTGCCAGCGCGAGCGGGGGGGACAATGAGCAGTTCTTC. This chain links TRBV27 with TRBJ2-1; 10 bases fit TRBD2. With 8 bases clipped from V and 5 bases from J, the junction kept 3 bases outside the gene matches. Germline CDR1 and CDR2: MNHEY and SMNVEV (reference sequence). This CDR3 is 13 amino acids long.